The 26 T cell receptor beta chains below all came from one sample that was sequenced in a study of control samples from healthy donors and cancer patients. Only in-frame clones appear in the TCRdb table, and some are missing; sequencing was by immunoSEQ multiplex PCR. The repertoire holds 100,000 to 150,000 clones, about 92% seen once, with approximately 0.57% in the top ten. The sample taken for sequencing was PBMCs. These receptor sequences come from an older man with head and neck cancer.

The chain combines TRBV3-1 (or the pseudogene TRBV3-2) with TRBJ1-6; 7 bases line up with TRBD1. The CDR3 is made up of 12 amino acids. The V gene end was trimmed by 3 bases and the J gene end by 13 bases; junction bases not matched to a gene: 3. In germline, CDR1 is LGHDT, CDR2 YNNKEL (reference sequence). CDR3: CASSHRQGPLHF. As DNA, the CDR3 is TGTGCCAGCAGCCACCGACAGGGTCCCCTCCACTTT.

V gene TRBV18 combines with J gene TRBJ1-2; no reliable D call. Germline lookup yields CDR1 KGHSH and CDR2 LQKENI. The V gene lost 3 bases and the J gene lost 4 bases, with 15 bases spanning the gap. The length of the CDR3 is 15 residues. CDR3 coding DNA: TGTGCCAGCTCACCGACAATCCGGACGGTCTATGGCTACACCTTC. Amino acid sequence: CASSPTIRTVYGYTF.

The CDR3 region has the DNA TGTGCCAGCAGCCAAGAGAACCTAGCTAGGGCTTTCTTT. This translates into CASSQENLARAFF. This chain connects TRBV3-1 (or the pseudogene TRBV3-2) to TRBJ1-1; no firm D call. Germline-derived CDR1 and CDR2 are LGHDT and YNNKEL (reference sequence). V was shortened by 0 bases and J by 11 bases, with 13 bases between the two germline ends. The CDR3 totals 13 residues.

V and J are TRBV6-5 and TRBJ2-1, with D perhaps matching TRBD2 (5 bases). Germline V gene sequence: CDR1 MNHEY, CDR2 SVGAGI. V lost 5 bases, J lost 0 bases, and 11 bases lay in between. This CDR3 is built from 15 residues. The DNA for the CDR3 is TGTGCCAGCAGTCCACAGCGGTTCTCCTACAATGAGCAGTTCTTC. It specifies CASSPQRFSYNEQFF.

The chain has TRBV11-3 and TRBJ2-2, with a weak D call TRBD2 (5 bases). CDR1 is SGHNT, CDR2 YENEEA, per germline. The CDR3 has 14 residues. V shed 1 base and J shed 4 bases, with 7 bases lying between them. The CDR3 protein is CASSLGGSTGELFF. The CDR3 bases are TGTGCCAGCAGCTTAGGAGGGAGCACCGGGGAGCTGTTTTTT.

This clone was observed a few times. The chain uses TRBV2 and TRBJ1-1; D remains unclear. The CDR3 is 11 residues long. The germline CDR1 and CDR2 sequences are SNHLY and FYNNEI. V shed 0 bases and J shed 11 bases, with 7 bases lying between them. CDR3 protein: CASSEARVAFF. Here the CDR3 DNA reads TGTGCCAGCAGTGAAGCGAGGGTGGCTTTCTTT.

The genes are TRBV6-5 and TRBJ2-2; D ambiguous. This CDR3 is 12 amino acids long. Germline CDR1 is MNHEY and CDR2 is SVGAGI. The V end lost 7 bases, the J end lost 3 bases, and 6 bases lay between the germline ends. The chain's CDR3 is CASTSYTGELFF. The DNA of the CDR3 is TGTGCCAGCACCTCGTACACCGGGGAGCTGTTTTTT.

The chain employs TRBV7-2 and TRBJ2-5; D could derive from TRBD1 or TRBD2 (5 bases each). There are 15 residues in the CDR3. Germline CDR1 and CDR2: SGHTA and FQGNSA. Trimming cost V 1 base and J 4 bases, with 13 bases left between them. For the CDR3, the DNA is TGTGCCAGCAGCTTAGGTGGGACCCCCTCAGAGACCCAGTACTTC. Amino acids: CASSLGGTPSETQYF.

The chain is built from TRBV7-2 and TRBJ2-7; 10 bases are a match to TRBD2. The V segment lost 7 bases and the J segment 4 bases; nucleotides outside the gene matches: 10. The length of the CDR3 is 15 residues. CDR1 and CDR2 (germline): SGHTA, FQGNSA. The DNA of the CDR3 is TGTGCCAGCACCCATAGCGGGGGGCCCTTTTACGAGCAGTACTTC. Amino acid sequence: CASTHSGGPFYEQYF.

CDR3 loop: CASSGQGAGEQYF. The DNA of the CDR3 is TGTGCCAGTAGTGGACAGGGGGCGGGAGAGCAGTACTTC. This rearrangement joins TRBV19 to TRBJ2-7; 11 nucleotides match TRBD1. V shed 5 bases and J 7 bases; nucleotides not matched to a gene: 4. The CDR3 length is 13 residues. Looked up from germline, CDR1 is LNHDA and CDR2 is SQIVND (reference sequence).

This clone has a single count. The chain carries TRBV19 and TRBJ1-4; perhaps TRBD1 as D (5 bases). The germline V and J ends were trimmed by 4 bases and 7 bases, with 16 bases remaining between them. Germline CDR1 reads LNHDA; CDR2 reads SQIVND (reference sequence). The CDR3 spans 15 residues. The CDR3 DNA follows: TGTGCCAGTAGTAACCCGGGACGGGCTACTGAAAAACTGTTTTTT. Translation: CASSNPGRATEKLFF.

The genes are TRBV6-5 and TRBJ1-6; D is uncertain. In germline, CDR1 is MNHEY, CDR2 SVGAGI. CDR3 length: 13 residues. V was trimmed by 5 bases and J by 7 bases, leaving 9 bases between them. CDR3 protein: CASSRSPNSPLHF. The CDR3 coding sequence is TGTGCCAGCAGTCGGTCACCCAATTCACCCCTCCACTTT.

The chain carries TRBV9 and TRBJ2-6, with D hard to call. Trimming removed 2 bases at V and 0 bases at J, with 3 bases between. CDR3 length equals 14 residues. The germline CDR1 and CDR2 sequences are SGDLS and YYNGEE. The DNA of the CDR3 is TGTGCCAGCAGCGTCCTCTCTGGGGCCAACGTCCTGACTTTC. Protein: CASSVLSGANVLTF.

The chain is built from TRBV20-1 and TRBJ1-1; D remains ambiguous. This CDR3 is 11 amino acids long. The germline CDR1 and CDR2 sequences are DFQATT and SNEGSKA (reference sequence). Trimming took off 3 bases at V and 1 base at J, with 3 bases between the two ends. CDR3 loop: CSARENTEAFF. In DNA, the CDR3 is TGCAGTGCTAGGGAGAACACTGAAGCTTTCTTT.

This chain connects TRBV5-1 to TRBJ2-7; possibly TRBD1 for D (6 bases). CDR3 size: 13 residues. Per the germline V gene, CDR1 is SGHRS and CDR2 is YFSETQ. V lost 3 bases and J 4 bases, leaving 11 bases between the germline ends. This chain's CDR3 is CASSSGVKYEQYF. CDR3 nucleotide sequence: TGCGCCAGCAGCTCAGGGGTGAAGTACGAGCAGTACTTC.

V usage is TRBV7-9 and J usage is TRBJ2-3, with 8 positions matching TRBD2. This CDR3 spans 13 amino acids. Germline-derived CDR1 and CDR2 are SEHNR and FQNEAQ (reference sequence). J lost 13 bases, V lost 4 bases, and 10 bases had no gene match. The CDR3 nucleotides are TGTGCCAGCAGCTCCTCCTCCGGGACTAGAAAGTATTTT. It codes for CASSSSSGTRKYF.

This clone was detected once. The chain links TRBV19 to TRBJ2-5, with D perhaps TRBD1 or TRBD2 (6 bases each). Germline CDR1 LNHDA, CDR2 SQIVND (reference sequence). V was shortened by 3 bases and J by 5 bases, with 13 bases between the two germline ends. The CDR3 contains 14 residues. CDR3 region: CASSIRGRLETQYF. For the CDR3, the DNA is TGTGCCAGTAGTATCCGGGGGCGCCTGGAGACCCAGTACTTC.

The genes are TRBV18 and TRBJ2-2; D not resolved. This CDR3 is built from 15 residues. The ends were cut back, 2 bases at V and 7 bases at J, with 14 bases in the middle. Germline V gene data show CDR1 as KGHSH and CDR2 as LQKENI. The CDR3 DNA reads TGTGCCAGCTCACCAGTTAAGACCCCGGGCGGGGAGCTGTTTTTT. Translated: CASSPVKTPGGELFF.

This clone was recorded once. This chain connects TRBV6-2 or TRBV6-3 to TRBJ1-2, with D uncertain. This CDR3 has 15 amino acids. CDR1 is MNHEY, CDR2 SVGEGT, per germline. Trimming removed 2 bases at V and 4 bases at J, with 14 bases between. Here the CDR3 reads CASSYGPFRFYGYTF. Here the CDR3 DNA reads TGTGCCAGCAGTTACGGTCCCTTCCGCTTCTATGGCTACACCTTC.

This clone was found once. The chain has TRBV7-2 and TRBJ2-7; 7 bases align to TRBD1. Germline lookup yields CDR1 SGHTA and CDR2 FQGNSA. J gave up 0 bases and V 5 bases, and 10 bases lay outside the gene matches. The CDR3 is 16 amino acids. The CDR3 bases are TGTGCCAGCAGCGTAACAGACAGGGCACACTCCTACGAGCAGTACTTC. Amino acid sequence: CASSVTDRAHSYEQYF.

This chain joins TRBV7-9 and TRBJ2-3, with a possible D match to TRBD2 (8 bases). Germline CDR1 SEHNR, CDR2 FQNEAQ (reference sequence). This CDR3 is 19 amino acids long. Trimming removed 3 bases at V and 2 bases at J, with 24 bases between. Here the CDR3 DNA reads TGTGCCAGCAGCTTTCACCGGGACAGTGGACTAGCCGCCACAGATACGCAGTATTTT. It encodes CASSFHRDSGLAATDTQYF. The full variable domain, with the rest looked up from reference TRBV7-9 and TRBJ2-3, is DTGVSQNPRHKITKRGQNVTFRCDPISEHNRLYWYRQTLGQGPEFLTYFQNEAQLEKSRLLSDRFSAERPKGSFSTLEIQRTEQGDSAMYLCASSFHRDSGLAATDTQYFGPGTRLTVL.

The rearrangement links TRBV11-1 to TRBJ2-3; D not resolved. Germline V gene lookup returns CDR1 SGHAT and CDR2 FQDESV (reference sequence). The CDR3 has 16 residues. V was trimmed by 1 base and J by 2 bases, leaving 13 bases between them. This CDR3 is CASSLGFVGSTDTQYF. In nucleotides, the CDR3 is TGTGCCAGCAGCTTAGGGTTTGTGGGGTCCACAGATACGCAGTATTTT. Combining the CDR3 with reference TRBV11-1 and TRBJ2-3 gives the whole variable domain EAEVAQSPRYKITEKSQAVAFWCDPISGHATLYWYRQILGQGPELLVQFQDESVVDDSQLPKDRFSAERLKGVDSTLKIQPAELGDSAMYLCASSLGFVGSTDTQYFGPGTRLTVL.

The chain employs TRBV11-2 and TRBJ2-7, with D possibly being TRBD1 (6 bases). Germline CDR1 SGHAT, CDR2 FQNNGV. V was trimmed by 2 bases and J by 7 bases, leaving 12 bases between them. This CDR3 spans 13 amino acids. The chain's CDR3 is CASSLTGNNEQYF. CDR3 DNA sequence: TGTGCCAGCAGCTTAACAGGGAATAATGAGCAGTACTTC. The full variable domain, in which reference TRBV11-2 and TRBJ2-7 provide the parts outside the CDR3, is EAGVAQSPRYKIIEKRQSVAFWCNPISGHATLYWYQQILGQGPKLLIQFQNNGVVDDSQLPKDRFSAERLKGVDSTLKIQPAKLEDSAVYLCASSLTGNNEQYFGPGTRLTVT.

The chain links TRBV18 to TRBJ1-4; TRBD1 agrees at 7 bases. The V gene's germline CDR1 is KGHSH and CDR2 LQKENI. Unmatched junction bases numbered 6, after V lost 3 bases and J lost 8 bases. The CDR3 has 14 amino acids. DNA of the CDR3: TGTGCCAGCTCACCCCGGACAGGAAAAGAAAAACTGTTTTTT. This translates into CASSPRTGKEKLFF.

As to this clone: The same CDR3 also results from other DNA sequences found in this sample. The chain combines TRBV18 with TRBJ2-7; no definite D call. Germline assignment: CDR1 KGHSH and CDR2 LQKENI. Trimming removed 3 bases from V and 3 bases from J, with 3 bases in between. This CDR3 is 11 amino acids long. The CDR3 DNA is TGTGCCAGCTCACCCAACTACGAGCAGTACTTC. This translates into CASSPNYEQYF.

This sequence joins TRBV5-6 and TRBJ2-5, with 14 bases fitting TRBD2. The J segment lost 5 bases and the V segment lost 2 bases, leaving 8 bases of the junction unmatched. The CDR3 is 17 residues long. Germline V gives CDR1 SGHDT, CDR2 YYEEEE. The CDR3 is CASSFGLAGGEGETQYF. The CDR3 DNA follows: TGTGCCAGCAGCTTCGGACTAGCGGGAGGTGAGGGGGAGACCCAGTACTTC.